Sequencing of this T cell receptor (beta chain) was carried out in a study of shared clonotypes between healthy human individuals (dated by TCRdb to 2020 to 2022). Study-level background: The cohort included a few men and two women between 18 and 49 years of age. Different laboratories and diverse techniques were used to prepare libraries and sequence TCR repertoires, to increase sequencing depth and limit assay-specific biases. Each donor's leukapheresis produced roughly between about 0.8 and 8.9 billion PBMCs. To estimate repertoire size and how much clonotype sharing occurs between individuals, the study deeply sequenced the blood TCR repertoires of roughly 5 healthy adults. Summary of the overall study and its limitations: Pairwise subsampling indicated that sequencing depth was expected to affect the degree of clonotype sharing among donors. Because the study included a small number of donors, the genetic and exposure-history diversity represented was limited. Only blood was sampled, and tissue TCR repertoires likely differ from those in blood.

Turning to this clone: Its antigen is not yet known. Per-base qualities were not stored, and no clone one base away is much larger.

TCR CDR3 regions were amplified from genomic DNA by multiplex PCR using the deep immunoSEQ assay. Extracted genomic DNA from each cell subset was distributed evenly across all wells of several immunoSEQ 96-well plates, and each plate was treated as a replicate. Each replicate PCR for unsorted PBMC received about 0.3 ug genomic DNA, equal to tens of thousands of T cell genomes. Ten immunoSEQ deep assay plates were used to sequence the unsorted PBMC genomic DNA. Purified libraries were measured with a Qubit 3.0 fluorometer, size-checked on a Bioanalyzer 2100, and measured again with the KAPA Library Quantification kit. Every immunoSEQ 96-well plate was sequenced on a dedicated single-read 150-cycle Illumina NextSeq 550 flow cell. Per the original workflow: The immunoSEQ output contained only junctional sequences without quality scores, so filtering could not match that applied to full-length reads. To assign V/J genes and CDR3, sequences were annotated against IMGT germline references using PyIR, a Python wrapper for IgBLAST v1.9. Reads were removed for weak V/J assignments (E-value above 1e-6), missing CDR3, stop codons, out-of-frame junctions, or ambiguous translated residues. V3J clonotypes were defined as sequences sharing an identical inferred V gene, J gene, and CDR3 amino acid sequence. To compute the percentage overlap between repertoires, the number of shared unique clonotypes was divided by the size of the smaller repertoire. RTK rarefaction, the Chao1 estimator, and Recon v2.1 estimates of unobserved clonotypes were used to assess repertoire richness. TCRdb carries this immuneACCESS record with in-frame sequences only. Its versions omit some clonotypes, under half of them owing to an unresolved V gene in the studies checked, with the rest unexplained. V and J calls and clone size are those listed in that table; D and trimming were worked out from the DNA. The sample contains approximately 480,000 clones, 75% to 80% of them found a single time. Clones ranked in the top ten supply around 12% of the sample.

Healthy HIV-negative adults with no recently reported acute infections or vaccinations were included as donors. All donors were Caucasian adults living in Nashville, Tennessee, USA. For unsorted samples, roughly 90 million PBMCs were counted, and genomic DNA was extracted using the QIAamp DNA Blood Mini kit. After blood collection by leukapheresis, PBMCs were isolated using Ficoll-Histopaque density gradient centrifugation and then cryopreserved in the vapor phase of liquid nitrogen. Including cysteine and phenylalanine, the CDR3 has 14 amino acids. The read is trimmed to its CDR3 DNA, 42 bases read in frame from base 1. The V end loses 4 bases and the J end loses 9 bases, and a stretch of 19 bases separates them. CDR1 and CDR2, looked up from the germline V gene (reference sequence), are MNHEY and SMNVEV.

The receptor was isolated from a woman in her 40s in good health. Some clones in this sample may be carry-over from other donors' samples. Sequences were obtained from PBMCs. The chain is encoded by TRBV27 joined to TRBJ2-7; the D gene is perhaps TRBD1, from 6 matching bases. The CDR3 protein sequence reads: CASSSRAGAGSQYF. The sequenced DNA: TGTGCCAGCAGTTCGCGGGCAGGGGCCGGGTCGCAGTACTTC.